This T cell receptor (beta chain) was recorded in a study of early T cells in non-severe SARS-CoV-2 infection (dated by TCRdb to 2020 to 2023). Study-level background: Because TCR sequencing was done on bulk RNA from unsorted whole blood, the alpha and beta chains could not be paired. On the study overall, not on this receptor specifically: VDJdb matching was skewed toward anti-spike CD8 responses, so virus-specific expansions were likely underestimated and private and CD4 specificities were missed.

Its CDR3 holds 13 amino acids, cysteine through phenylalanine. Only the CDR3 region is kept as DNA, spanning 39 bases read in frame from base 1. Trimming costs V 6 bases and J 4 bases, and their ends lie 13 bases apart. A case-control design nested within a healthcare worker cohort in London, UK, was used, with weekly nasopharyngeal swab PCR tests and blood sampling performed. Healthcare workers were recruited between 23 and 31 March 2020, during the week of the UK lockdown, and were followed weekly for up to roughly 15 weeks. Library method: 5' RACE. Data came from a NextSeq 500. The TCR library protocol attached unique molecular identifiers to individual cDNA molecules to correct for sequencing error and PCR bias. Both TCR alpha and beta chains were sequenced, and tight co-correlation was observed between alpha and beta sequence abundances in each sample. In the source study's methods: Decombinator V4 was used to annotate TCR sequences for V gene, J gene and CDR3. TCRs were defined as expanded if a significant change between any two time points was detected under a Poisson model with p below 0.0001. TCR abundances were normalised to the total number of TCRs sequenced per sample and expressed as counts per million. TRAV1-2 paired with TRAJ12, TRAJ20 or TRAJ33 defined MAIT TCRs, while TRAV10 paired with TRAJ18 defined iNKT TCRs. VDJdb, accessed 1 November 2021, was searched for CMV, EBV and SARS-CoV-2 annotated TCRs, excluding TCRs annotated for multiple antigens. TCRdb reanalyzed the raw reads on its own, using fastp at Q25 for trimming and MiXCR for clone calling, and kept in-frame beta chains. Identical CDR3 protein sequences are pooled into one entry, listed with their most common genes and DNA. The V and J calls shown here were made by TCRdb, not taken from the authors' results. The sample has around 57,000 distinct CDR3 sequences on record, roughly 12% of them singletons. Roughly 10% of the sample goes to the ten largest clones.

Concerning this clonotype itself: Its binding antigen is unknown. Within one base of it there is no much larger clone, and no base qualities were kept.

The source of this sequence is an adult who was a healthcare worker with PCR-confirmed SARS-CoV-2 infection or an uninfected control (not recorded which). The chain is made from TRBV12-3 or TRBV12-4 and TRBJ2-7; the D gene cannot be resolved reliably. Sequencing was done on a sample of whole blood. The CDR3 protein is CASRDATSYEQYF. The nucleotides read TGTGCCAGCAGAGATGCCACATCGTACGAGCAGTACTTC.